The present entry profiles one T cell receptor beta chain with its context. With V trimmed by 6 bases and J by 8 bases, 5 bases remained unmatched. The germline CDR1 and CDR2 sequences are MNHNS and SASEGT. The CDR3 consists of 12 residues. This specimen belongs to a study of blood T cell repertoires in COVID-19. The Seattle site enrolled patients during active infection and followed them longitudinally. In the authors' workflow: Amplification of reference gene primers was used by the study to estimate nucleated cell counts. This table comes from immunoSEQ multiplex PCR, and its TCRdb copy is limited to in-frame clones, with some not included. Clone size and V and J calls were adopted from that table, with D and trimming inferred from the DNA. This table has 150,000 to 200,000 clones, approximately 80% appearing once.

The chain uses TRBV6-1 and TRBJ1-2; 8 nucleotides match TRBD1. The source is a man in his 60s with COVID-19, enrolled during active disease. The source material was peripheral blood. CDR3 sequence reads: CASRTDREGYTF. CDR3 nucleotides: TGTGCCAGCAGAACGGACAGGGAAGGCTACACCTTC.